This TCR beta chain was sequenced during a study of T-cell reconstitution after alpha-beta-depleted transplantation in children. Whole-study findings and limits: Counts and diversity of T cells one year after transplant came mostly from newly produced T cells. In patients about two months after transplant, alpha-beta T cells reportedly arose from several hundred expanded graft clones. High day-60 TCRbeta diversity in some patients came from surviving recipient T cells and thymic progenitors.

Preparation of the TCRbeta library involved a method that used unique molecular identifiers. TCRdb re-called the PCR reads through MiXCR, storing one row per CDR3 protein. The data hold hundreds of thousands of distinct CDR3 sequences, with approximately 14% observed a single time. CDR3 length equals 13 residues. Germline CDR1 reads ENHRY; CDR2 reads SYGVKD. Between the trimmed V and J ends, which lost 4 bases and 7 bases, there was a span of 11 bases. This clonotype was found many times. What it recognizes is unknown. The input for sequencing was PBMCs, taken before TCRalphabeta/CD19-depleted stem cell transplant. The V gene is TRBV10-3, the J gene TRBJ2-1; tentatively, D is TRBD1 or TRBD2 (6 bases each). This TCR was sampled from a girl aged 2 to 10 with congenital amegakaryocytic thrombocytopenia, due to receive a stem cell transplant. CDR3: CAISGGGGNEQFF. CDR3 in DNA: TGTGCCATCAGTGGAGGAGGGGGGAATGAGCAGTTCTTC.